The next 22 T cell receptor beta chains were all read from a single sample in a study of blood T cells in healthy people across ages. It was with a sample-barcoded 5' primer and a J-beta primer mix that a second PCR of about 6 to 12 cycles was run. MiXCR, run by TCRdb on the 5' RACE reads, gives a single entry per CDR3 protein. The sample has just under 900,000 distinct CDR3 sequences, 29% seen once; the top ten hold around 16%. Sequenced input: blood. These receptors originate from a woman at least 80 years old in good health.

V is TRBV5-1 and J is TRBJ2-1; the match to TRBD2 covers 10 bases. V dropped 0 bases and J dropped 8; count of bases not matched to a gene: 8. The CDR3 loop spans 16 amino acids. In germline, CDR1 is SGHRS, CDR2 YFSETQ. Here the CDR3 DNA reads TGCGCCAGCAGCTTGGGCTCTAGCGGGAGTATCTATGAGCAGTTCTTC. Translated: CASSLGSSGSIYEQFF.

This clonotype was recorded many times. The gene calls are TRBV5-1 and TRBJ2-3; 9 bases fit TRBD2. This CDR3 contains 18 residues. CDR1 is SGHRS and CDR2 is YFSETQ in the germline V gene. V lost 4 bases, J lost 2 bases, and 14 bases stayed unmatched. The DNA of the CDR3 is TGCGCCAGCAGCGTCCTTAGCGGGGGTCACCTTATCACAGATACGCAGTATTTT. Its translation is CASSVLSGGHLITDTQYF.

The table lists this clonotype with many counts. The J gene is TRBJ1-5, the V gene TRBV12-3 or TRBV12-4; D might be TRBD1 (6 bases). The CDR3 extends over 14 amino acids. V gave up 5 bases and J gave up 0 bases, with 8 bases separating them. The CDR3 DNA reads as TGTGCCAGCAGTGACAGGTATAGCAATCAGCCCCAGCATTTT. Encoded protein: CASSDRYSNQPQHF.

Only a few counts were recorded for this clonotype. V usage is TRBV12-3 or TRBV12-4 and J usage is TRBJ2-3, with D possibly TRBD2 on 6 matching bases. V was clipped by 1 base and J by 13 bases, with 21 bases between them. The CDR3 has 15 amino acids. The CDR3 sequence is CASSLGSGSTDAEYF. The DNA for the CDR3 is TGTGCCAGCAGTTTAGGTAGCGGCAGCACAGATGCGGAGTATTTT.

This chain uses TRBV14 with TRBJ2-4; D call uncertain. V gave up 2 bases and J gave up 6 bases, with 5 bases separating them. This CDR3 spans 12 amino acids. CDR1 is SGHDN and CDR2 is FVKESK in the germline V gene. The CDR3 sequence: CASSQLGNIQYF. CDR3 nucleotide sequence: TGTGCCAGCAGCCAATTGGGAAACATTCAGTACTTC.

This clonotype has a single count. This sequence joins TRBV27 and TRBJ1-4; D uncertain. V was pared by 5 bases and J by 11 bases, with 18 bases between. CDR3 length: 14 amino acids. Germline assignment: CDR1 MNHEY and CDR2 SMNVEV (reference sequence). The CDR3, as DNA: TGTGCCAGCAGTCTTACGGGAGGGAAGAGGAAACTGTTTTTT. As protein: CASSLTGGKRKLFF.

The count of this clonotype is one. This may arise from a read error, as a much more abundant clone is one base away. The chain couples TRBV7-9 to TRBJ2-7; TRBD1 matches at 9 bases. After removal of 4 bases from V and 2 bases from J, the junction contained 9 bases not matched to a gene. This CDR3 is built from 16 residues. The germline V gene has CDR1 SEHNR and CDR2 FQNEAQ (reference sequence). The DNA for the CDR3 is TGTGCCAGCAGCTCCCTACCGGGACAGGGAGCCTACGAGCAGTACTTC. It yields the protein CASSSLPGQGAYEQYF.

In its sample, this clonotype was seen many times. The chain carries TRBV29-1 and TRBJ2-1, with D perhaps assigned TRBD1 or TRBD2 (7 bases each). Trimming took 6 bases from V and 4 from J, leaving 22 bases between them. Germline V gene lookup returns CDR1 SQVTM and CDR2 ANQGSEA. This CDR3 comprises 16 residues. The chain's CDR3 is CSVIPSQGGGYNEQFF. Written as DNA, the CDR3 is TGCAGCGTGATCCCCTCCCAGGGGGGGGGTTACAATGAGCAGTTCTTC.

This clonotype was detected many times. The chain combines TRBV20-1 with TRBJ2-1; 9 bases map to TRBD2. V trimming: 1 base; J trimming: 3 bases; junction bases outside the gene matches: 10. The CDR3 runs 17 residues. CDR1 and CDR2 from the germline V gene are DFQATT and SNEGSKA (reference sequence). The CDR3 bases are TGCAGTGCTAGAGGTTGGAAGACTAGCGGACACTACAATGAGCAGTTCTTC. Its protein is CSARGWKTSGHYNEQFF.

This clonotype has more than one count but fewer than ten. The J gene is TRBJ2-2, the V gene TRBV11-3, with D possibly being TRBD2 (5 bases). Germline V gene sequence: CDR1 SGHNT, CDR2 YENEEA. CDR3 length: 17 residues. V dropped 5 bases and J dropped 0 bases, with 16 bases sitting between them. CDR3 nucleotides: TGTGCCAGCAGCAGAACCTGGCGGGCTGCGAACACCGGGGAGCTGTTTTTT. It translates to CASSRTWRAANTGELFF.

A note on this clonotype: This may be a read error, as it is one base from a much larger clone. The chain carries TRBV3-1 and TRBJ2-1, with TRBD2 identical over 9 bases. The junction had 5 bases not matched to a gene; V was cut back by 3 bases and J by 2 bases. Looked up from germline, CDR1 is LGHDT and CDR2 is YNNKEL (reference sequence). The CDR3 loop spans 16 amino acids. The CDR3 bases are TGTGCCAGCAGCCATGTGTCTAGCGGGACCTACAATGAGCAGTTCTTC. Encoded protein: CASSHVSSGTYNEQFF.

This rearrangement joins TRBV6-6 to TRBJ2-1; D remains unclear. The germline V gene encodes CDR1 MNHNY and CDR2 SVGAGI (reference sequence). Trimming took 8 bases from V and 13 from J, leaving 21 bases between them. CDR3 length: 13 residues. CDR3 nucleotide sequence: TGTGCCAGCGGAAGGACGCTCCAAGAGACCCAGTTCTTC. Translation: CASGRTLQETQFF.

This clonotype was recorded many times. This rearrangement joins TRBV30 to TRBJ2-7; the D call may be TRBD1 or TRBD2 (5 bases each). Trimming removed 0 bases at V and 0 bases at J, with 12 bases between. In germline, CDR1 is GTSNPN, CDR2 SVGIG (reference sequence). CDR3 length equals 15 residues. The CDR3 region is CAWSVKGTGSYEQYF. In DNA, the CDR3 is TGTGCCTGGAGTGTAAAAGGGACGGGCTCCTACGAGCAGTACTTC.

The V and J genes are TRBV27 and TRBJ1-2, with 7 bases lining up with TRBD1. V shed 2 bases, J shed 1 base, and the junction held 4 bases outside the gene matches. CDR3 size: 15 residues. Germline assignment: CDR1 MNHEY and CDR2 SMNVEV (reference sequence). For the CDR3, the DNA is TGTGCCAGCAGTTTACAGGGGGGGGGTAACTATGGCTACACCTTC. This translates into CASSLQGGGNYGYTF.

This clonotype was seen ten or more times. The chain has TRBV4-3 and TRBJ2-3, with unresolved D. Trimming took 4 bases from V and 4 from J, leaving 9 bases between them. Germline V CDR1 and CDR2: LGHNA, YSLEER. The CDR3 has 13 residues. CDR3 DNA: TGCGCCAGCAGCCTCGGATCCGCAGATACGCAGTATTTT. As protein: CASSLGSADTQYF.

The table lists this clonotype with many counts. The chain is built from TRBV20-1 and TRBJ1-1, with TRBD1 matching 9 bases. V was clipped by 4 bases and J by 4 bases; unmatched bases: 7. The CDR3 is 14 residues long. Germline loops: CDR1 DFQATT, CDR2 SNEGSKA (reference sequence). The CDR3 nucleotides read TGCAGTGCTACAGATACAGGGGGCAGCACTGAAGCTTTCTTT. Translation gives CSATDTGGSTEAFF.

This clonotype was observed a few times. The chain links TRBV5-6 to TRBJ2-7; the match to TRBD2 covers 13 bases. Gene TRBJ2-5 matches the end of the DNA better, so the J call may be wrong. Germline CDR1 and CDR2: SGHDT and YYEEEE. The CDR3 extends over 21 amino acids. CDR3 amino acids: CASSPPPWTSGGIRTHETQYF. Written as DNA, the CDR3 is TGTGCCAGCAGCCCACCCCCCTGGACTAGCGGGGGAATCCGAACGCACGAGACCCAGTACTTC.

This clonotype was seen only a few times. A much larger clone differs from this one at a single base, so this may be a read error. The gene calls are TRBV6-2 or TRBV6-3 and TRBJ2-7; the match to TRBD1 covers 10 bases. Germline CDR1 is MNHEY and CDR2 is SVGEGT. V dropped 6 bases and J dropped 6; count of bases not matched to a gene: 8. This CDR3 comprises 14 residues. Written as DNA, the CDR3 is TGTGCCAGCAGGAAAACCGGGACAGGGGTCGAGCAGTACTTC. Its translation is CASRKTGTGVEQYF.

This clonotype was seen a handful of times. The chain joins TRBV5-1 to TRBJ2-7; 8 bases line up with TRBD1. J gave up 2 bases and V 7 bases, and 5 bases lay outside the gene matches. The CDR3 loop spans 13 amino acids. Germline CDR1 SGHRS, CDR2 YFSETQ. The CDR3 DNA reads as TGCGCCAGCGGTCCGGACAGGGCCTACGAGCAGTACTTC. It encodes CASGPDRAYEQYF.

This clonotype turned up a few times. The V call is TRBV7-2, the J call TRBJ1-1; no reliable D call. The CDR3 length is 12 residues. The V gene lost 6 bases and the J gene lost 1 base, with 6 bases spanning the gap. Germline V gives CDR1 SGHTA, CDR2 FQGNSA. The CDR3 sequence: CASREPNTEAFF. The CDR3 nucleotides read TGTGCCAGCAGGGAACCGAACACTGAAGCTTTCTTT.

A few counts support this clonotype. The CDR3 DNA reads as TGTGCCAGCGCAGTACAGGGTGGGTCACCCCTCCACTTT. It translates to CASAVQGGSPLHF. This chain links TRBV27 with TRBJ1-6; weak D call: TRBD1 (6 bases). This CDR3 has 13 amino acids. With 8 bases removed from V and 10 bases from J, the gap between germline ends came to 15 bases. The germline V gene has CDR1 MNHEY and CDR2 SMNVEV (reference sequence).

This clonotype was recorded at least ten times. The gene calls are TRBV7-6 and TRBJ2-7, with unresolved D. The V and J ends lost 1 base and 3 bases respectively, with 7 bases between them. The CDR3 totals 13 residues. CDR1 SGHVS and CDR2 FNYEAQ come from the germline V gene. CDR3 in DNA: TGTGCCAGCAGCTTAGATCGGCGCTACGAGCAGTACTTC. Its translation is CASSLDRRYEQYF.